This T cell receptor (beta chain) appears in the sequencing data of a study of shared clonotypes between healthy human individuals. Broader study findings: Sorted-subset sequencing, rarefaction showed, was incomplete despite large depth.

CD45RO+ cells joined CCR7-negative CD45RA+ TemRA cells to form CD8 memory. Sequenced by immunoSEQ multiplex PCR; TCRdb stores in-frame clones only, minus some. The top ten clones hold about 33% of a sample with about 690,000 clones, around 91% of them seen once. The V and J ends lost 8 bases and 6 bases respectively, with 13 bases between them. Germline CDR1 reads SEHNR; CDR2 reads FQNEAQ (reference sequence). CDR3 length: 12 residues. Concerning this clone itself: The target antigen is unknown.

The TCR was taken from a man aged 18 to 30 in good health. Some clones in this sample may be carry-over from other donors' samples. The chain recombines TRBV7-9 with TRBJ1-2; no reliable D call. The sequenced sample consisted of memory CD8+ T cells from PBMCs. Subset of the sample: CD45RO+ cells pooled with CCR7-negative TemRA cells. The CDR3 region is CASPKPLDGYTF. The CDR3 DNA is TGTGCCAGCCCTAAACCTTTGGATGGCTACACCTTC.